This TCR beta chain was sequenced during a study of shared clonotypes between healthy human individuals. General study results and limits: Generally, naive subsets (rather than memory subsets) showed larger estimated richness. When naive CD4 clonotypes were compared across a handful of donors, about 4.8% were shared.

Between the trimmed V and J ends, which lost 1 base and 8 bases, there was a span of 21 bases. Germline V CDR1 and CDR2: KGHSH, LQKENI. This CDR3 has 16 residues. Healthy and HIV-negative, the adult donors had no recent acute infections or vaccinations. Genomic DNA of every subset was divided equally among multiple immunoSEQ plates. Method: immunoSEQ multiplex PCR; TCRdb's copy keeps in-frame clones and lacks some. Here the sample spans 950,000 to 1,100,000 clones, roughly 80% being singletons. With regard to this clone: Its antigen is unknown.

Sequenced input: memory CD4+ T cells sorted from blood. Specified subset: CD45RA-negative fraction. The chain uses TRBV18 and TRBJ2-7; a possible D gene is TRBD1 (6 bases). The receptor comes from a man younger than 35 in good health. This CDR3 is CASSPLSLRQVNQQYF. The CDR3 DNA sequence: TGTGCCAGCTCACCACTCTCCTTGAGACAGGTAAACCAGCAGTACTTC.